This T cell receptor (beta chain) is drawn from a study of identical twins. Study results and limitations: Sequences that were beta out-of-frame showed weaker excess twin sharing. Researchers reported excess low generation probability among twin-shared out-of-frame alpha sequences.

The J segment lost 7 bases and the V segment lost 6 bases, leaving 9 bases of the junction unmatched. The germline CDR1 and CDR2 sequences are MNHEY and SMNVEV (reference sequence). The CDR3 runs 15 residues. Through template switching, a universal primer site was introduced, and the cDNA contained unique molecular identifiers. MiXCR, applied by TCRdb to the 5' RACE reads, yields one record per CDR3 protein. The sample consists of around 480,000 distinct CDR3 sequences, 13% to 15% of them appearing once. A few counts support this clonotype. No antigen is known for it. In addition, the sample was reused for a study of yellow fever vaccine responses in identical twins.

What was sequenced was CD4+ T cells sorted from blood. The genes are TRBV27 and TRBJ2-2; 9 nucleotides line up with TRBD2. The TCR was taken from a woman under 30 in good health. The CDR3 loop reads CASSRPGLAIGELFF. CDR3 nucleotides: TGTGCCAGCAGCCGCCCGGGACTAGCCATCGGGGAGCTGTTTTTT.